A selection of T cell receptor beta chains follows, all from one sample in a study of control samples from healthy donors and cancer patients. The protocol was immunoSEQ multiplex PCR, while the TCRdb copy is restricted to in-frame clones and leaves out a portion. The sample carries roughly 81,000 clones, more than 65% recorded once. The sequenced sample consisted of PBMCs. The receptors were gathered from a man aged 60-69 years with head and neck cancer. Both conserved end residues are part of each CDR3.

v_gene	CDR3aa
TRBV7-8	CASCLVGSSYNEQFF
TRBV5-1	CASSLEGQSPVEQYF
TRBV29-1	CSVGLTGGAGDTQYF
TRBV19	CASRVGSGRGETQYF
TRBV3-1/TRBV3-2	CASSQDLAGGRYGYTF
TRBV7-2	CASSTPPGHALPGELFF
TRBV12-3/TRBV12-4	CASGRTSYEQYF
TRBV6-5	CASRMWGIGELFF
TRBV19	CASSTRTGGASGANVLTF
TRBV30	CAWSPMGLGAHEQYF
TRBV11-2	CASSLGSGRGETQYF
TRBV6-5	CASSASWGTDTQYF
TRBV7-8	CASSGTGGNYGYTF
TRBV28	CASLTHLWPGGYTF
TRBV6-5	CASSLGQKQETQYF
TRBV2	CASSERGVQGPNQPQHF
TRBV2	CASTLEATNHIF
TRBV19	CASSTGVGGGARGTEAFF
TRBV9	CASSRSLGQQGLATGELFF
TRBV7-9	CASSLMGSDTQYF
TRBV2	CASSVAENYGYTF
TRBV18	CASSHNVGYEEEKLFF
TRBV4-1	CASSQSGGGPYEQYF
TRBV5-4	CASSSGTSGRIRGDTQYF
TRBV19	CASSSRQGFHEQYF
TRBV7-9	CASSFQGHYGYTF
TRBV6-5	CASRDRSYNSPLHF
TRBV9	CASSVGQQTPLHF
TRBV11-3	CASSLGGLAANEQFF
TRBV3-1/TRBV3-2	CASSQRTSGYEQYF
TRBV11-2	CASSLRGSPLHF
TRBV5-4	CASSFYFLEETQYF
TRBV7-9	CASSSVGGPHQPQHF
TRBV19	CASSISPVNKVESSSYNEQFF
TRBV16	CASTPRASGYNEQFF
TRBV3-1/TRBV3-2	CASSQMAGNTIYF
TRBV5-4	CASSVAGGYNEQFF
TRBV5-4	CASRRDRFSPLHF
TRBV5-1	CASSSGLVTQETQYF
TRBV5-1	CASSISGHTNYGYTF
TRBV4-2	CASSQDLTSGTVAYEQYF
TRBV15	CATSRPTGGGTGELFF
TRBV19	CASTISNQPQHF
TRBV2	CASSYQGNSNQPQHF
TRBV5-5	CASSLTWTTNEQFF
TRBV6-5	CASGLAAYNEQFF
TRBV10-1	CATGTSAKNYNEQFF